Below, 20 T cell receptor beta chains from the same sample are listed, as sequenced in a study of regulatory T cells in long-lasting Graves disease. Arm-PCR of CDR3 regions with iRepertoire HTBI primers generated TCR beta libraries. TCRdb called the multiplex PCR reads again in MiXCR, with one record for every CDR3 protein. The data contain 420,000 or so distinct CDR3 sequences, 23% of them seen just once; the ten biggest clones take up about 27%. As to time point: persistent/refractory GD, antithyroid drugs over 5 years with positive TRAb. From RNA extracted from PBMCs, the TCR library was made. The material sequenced was peripheral blood mononuclear cells (PBMCs), taken when the disease was refractory, from a patient treated with antithyroid drugs. The receptors stem from a female donor with Graves disease.

Remarks on this clonotype: This may be a read error: a much more frequent sequence differs by one nucleotide. The gene calls are TRBV3-1 and TRBJ1-5, with a tentative D call TRBD1 (6 bases). V was shortened by 4 bases and J by 9 bases, with 19 bases between the two germline ends. This CDR3 contains 15 residues. Germline CDR1 and CDR2: LGHDT and YNNKEL (reference sequence). The CDR3 sequence: CASSPRGGADVPQHF. Here the CDR3 DNA reads TGTGCCAGCAGCCCGAGGGGGGGGGCAGATGTGCCCCAGCATTTT.

V usage is TRBV6-4 and J usage is TRBJ1-1; D not certain. Trimming stripped 1 base from V and 6 bases from J, with 18 bases between. Germline V gene sequence: CDR1 MRHNA, CDR2 SNTAGT. The CDR3 totals 16 residues. The CDR3 DNA reads as TGTGCCAGCAGTGACTATTGGACCCCGAGTGACCCTGAAGCTTTCTTT. Translation gives CASSDYWTPSDPEAFF.

There are many counts of this clonotype. V is TRBV28 and J is TRBJ1-5; TRBD1 is a possible D gene (6 bases). CDR3 length equals 15 residues. The V end was cut by 3 bases, the J end by 2 bases, with 11 bases between. Germline V gene sequence: CDR1 MDHEN, CDR2 SYDVKM. The chain's CDR3 is CASSFRGAGNQPQHF. DNA of the CDR3: TGTGCCAGCAGTTTCCGGGGGGCCGGCAATCAGCCCCAGCATTTT.

The genes are TRBV7-3 and TRBJ2-1, with TRBD2 as a possible D gene (6 bases). V dropped 2 bases and J dropped 4 bases, with 9 bases sitting between them. From germline, CDR1 is SGHTA and CDR2 FQGTGA. The CDR3 spans 14 residues. The DNA of the CDR3 is TGTGCCAGCAGCTTAGTTAGCGGTTACAATGAGCAGTTCTTC. This gives the protein CASSLVSGYNEQFF. The complete variable domain, with remaining parts taken from reference TRBV7-3 and TRBJ2-1, reads GAGVSQTPSNKVTEKGKYVELRCDPISGHTALYWYRQSLGQGPEFLIYFQGTGAADDSGLPNDRFFAVRPEGSVSTLKIQRTERGDSAVYLCASSLVSGYNEQFFGPGTRLTVL.

Note on this clonotype: The CDR3 does not close with the conserved phenylalanine or tryptophan, likely indicating a read error. The DNA is left out, because the CDR3 cannot be placed on it with certainty; the CDR3 is given as TCRdb lists it. CDR3: CSARDPSGVFA. J is TRBJ2-7 and V is TRBV20-1. The CDR3 numbers 11 amino acids, ends counted. Per the germline V gene, CDR1 is DFQATT and CDR2 is SNEGSKA (reference sequence).

This clonotype was observed a few times. The chain links TRBV20-1 to TRBJ2-7; a weak D match, TRBD1 (5 bases). Trimming removed 0 bases from V and 3 bases from J, with 12 bases in between. Germline CDR1 reads DFQATT; CDR2 reads SNEGSKA (reference sequence). CDR3 length: 14 amino acids. In nucleotides, the CDR3 is TGCAGTGCTAGAGATCAAGGGGCAAACTACGAGCAGTACTTC. Translated, it gives CSARDQGANYEQYF.

The gene calls are TRBV20-1 and TRBJ2-7, with D possibly being TRBD1 (5 bases). Trimming stripped 6 bases from V and 0 bases from J, with 15 bases between. Germline V gene data show CDR1 as DFQATT and CDR2 as SNEGSKA (reference sequence). The CDR3 sequence is 14 residues long. The CDR3 spells CSAIRVPSSYEQYF. DNA for the CDR3: TGCAGTGCCATCAGGGTTCCAAGCTCCTACGAGCAGTACTTC.

This clonotype was counted ten times or more. The chain's CDR3 is CATSRDHVLGRGGYTF. The DNA for the CDR3 is TGTGCCACCAGCAGAGACCACGTATTAGGACGTGGTGGCTACACCTTC. The V and J genes are TRBV15 and TRBJ1-2; D not resolved. CDR1 LNHNV and CDR2 YYDKDF come from the germline V gene (reference sequence). The CDR3 covers 16 residues. Deletions cut 0 bases from V and 7 bases from J, with 18 bases between.

The chain is built from TRBV20-1 and TRBJ2-7; D is unclear. The CDR3 totals 15 residues. CDR1 and CDR2 from the germline V gene are DFQATT and SNEGSKA (reference sequence). The germline V and J ends were trimmed by 0 bases and 3 bases, with 15 bases remaining between them. The CDR3 reads CSARDSSKGGYEQYF. CDR3 sequence (DNA): TGCAGTGCTAGAGACAGCTCAAAGGGCGGCTACGAGCAGTACTTC.

The V and J genes are TRBV7-9 and TRBJ1-4; the D is unclear. Trimming left V 1 base short and J 7 bases short, with 16 bases between. The CDR3 runs to 16 residues. Germline CDR1 is SEHNR and CDR2 is FQNEAQ (reference sequence). The CDR3 loop is CASSLGLGPSSEKLFF. CDR3 coding DNA: TGTGCCAGCAGCTTAGGGCTAGGACCGTCCAGTGAAAAACTGTTTTTT.

This chain joins TRBV20-1 and TRBJ2-7, with D perhaps TRBD1 (5 bases). Deletions cut 6 bases from V and 6 bases from J, with 12 bases between. The CDR3 length is 11 residues. From germline, CDR1 is DFQATT and CDR2 SNEGSKA (reference sequence). The CDR3 sequence: CSAPDGAEQYF. Written as DNA, the CDR3 is TGCAGTGCACCCGATGGGGCCGAGCAGTACTTC.

The V gene is TRBV20-1, the J gene TRBJ2-7, with 8 positions matching TRBD1. This CDR3 spans 14 amino acids. Trimming took 6 bases from V and 0 from J; bases not matched to a gene: 7. Germline CDR1 and CDR2: DFQATT and SNEGSKA (reference sequence). CDR3 nucleotide sequence: TGCAGTGCGTATACAGGGGGGAACTCCTACGAGCAGTACTTC. Its translation is CSAYTGGNSYEQYF.

The chain has TRBV6-2 or TRBV6-3 and TRBJ1-1, with D unresolved. Deletions cut 0 bases from V and 5 bases from J, with 22 bases between. This CDR3 is built from 18 residues. Germline CDR1 MNHEY, CDR2 SVGEGT. The CDR3 loop reads CASSYSYSKGPSGTEAFF. The CDR3 DNA is TGTGCCAGCAGTTACTCGTATTCCAAAGGACCCTCGGGGACTGAAGCTTTCTTT.

The gene calls are TRBV19 and TRBJ1-2, with D tentatively TRBD1 (6 bases). Germline values: CDR1 LNHDA, CDR2 SQIVND (reference sequence). This CDR3 comprises 11 residues. With 10 bases removed from V and 5 bases from J, the gap between germline ends came to 11 bases. The CDR3: CANRVRYGYTF. In DNA form, the CDR3 reads TGTGCCAACAGGGTTAGATATGGCTACACCTTC.

This clonotype was seen repeatedly, ten times or more. The J gene is TRBJ2-7, the V gene TRBV28; the match to TRBD2 covers 7 bases. Germline assignment: CDR1 MDHEN and CDR2 SYDVKM. The CDR3 loop spans 23 amino acids. Germline trimming cut 2 bases from V and 0 bases from J; bases unmatched to any gene: 28. As DNA, the CDR3 is TGTGCCAGCAGTTTAGCACCCTGGGAGCTAGCGGACAATTCCGAGTTTTCCTCCTACGAGCAGTACTTC. This gives the protein CASSLAPWELADNSEFSSYEQYF.

The sample holds many counts of this clonotype. The rearrangement joins TRBV6-1 to TRBJ1-6; D is perhaps TRBD1 (5 bases). Germline CDR1 and CDR2: MNHNS and SASEGT. V lost 5 bases and J 9 bases, leaving 8 bases between the germline ends. CDR3 size: 12 residues. CDR3 sequence: CASSTGSSPLHF. The CDR3, as DNA: TGTGCCAGCAGTACAGGTTCTTCACCCCTCCACTTT.

There are many counts of this clonotype. The CDR3 reads CASSSNRGGGETQYF. CDR3 coding DNA: TGTGCCAGCAGTTCGAACAGGGGAGGTGGGGAGACCCAGTACTTC. The chain is built from TRBV28 and TRBJ2-5, with D possibly TRBD1 on 7 matching bases. CDR3 length equals 15 residues. Germline CDR1 is MDHEN and CDR2 is SYDVKM. V was shortened by 4 bases and J by 5 bases, with 17 bases between the two germline ends.

In this sample, this clonotype turned up a few times. The chain combines TRBV19 with TRBJ1-2; D is undetermined. Trimming pared 3 bases from V and 0 bases from J, leaving 8 bases between. The germline V gene has CDR1 LNHDA and CDR2 SQIVND (reference sequence). CDR3 length: 14 amino acids. This chain's CDR3 is CASSISASNYGYTF. The CDR3 DNA follows: TGTGCCAGTAGTATCTCCGCTTCTAACTATGGCTACACCTTC.

This clonotype was picked up many times. The J gene is TRBJ2-5, the V gene TRBV12-3 or TRBV12-4; D not certain. The CDR3 spans 14 residues. V was pared by 3 bases and J by 4 bases, with 12 bases between. Here the CDR3 DNA reads TGTGCCAGCAGTTTTGGAGCTCTCCCAGAGACCCAGTACTTC. This encodes CASSFGALPETQYF.

On this clonotype itself: This could be a read error, since a much larger clone is one nucleotide away. This sequence joins TRBV12-3 or TRBV12-4 and TRBJ1-1, with unresolved D. The CDR3 spans 13 residues. The CDR3 here is CASSLGQSAEVFF. The CDR3 coding sequence is TGTGCCAGCAGTTTAGGGCAGTCGGCTGAAGTTTTCTTT.